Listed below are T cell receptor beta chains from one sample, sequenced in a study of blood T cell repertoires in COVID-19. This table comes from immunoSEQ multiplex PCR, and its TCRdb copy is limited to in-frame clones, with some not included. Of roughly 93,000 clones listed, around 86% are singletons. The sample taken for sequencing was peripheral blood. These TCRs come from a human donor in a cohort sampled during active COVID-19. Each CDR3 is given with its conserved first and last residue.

CDR3 protein: CASSLGQSETQYF
V gene: TRBV5-1
J gene: TRBJ2-5

CDR3 protein: CSVPVAPTDTQYF
V gene: TRBV29-1
J gene: TRBJ2-3

CDR3 protein: CASTVGTSGVYEQYF
V gene: TRBV5-4
J gene: TRBJ2-7

CDR3 protein: CASTNPGGGPLQETQYF
V gene: TRBV7-8
J gene: TRBJ2-5

CDR3 protein: CASSYSKVTRSAGNTIYF
V gene: TRBV6-2/TRBV6-3
J gene: TRBJ1-3

CDR3 protein: CASSFGTNEKLFF
V gene: TRBV5-6
J gene: TRBJ1-4

CDR3 protein: CAWSPGQPEEQYF
V gene: TRBV30
J gene: TRBJ2-7

CDR3 protein: CASSPGRVPSAYGYTF
V gene: TRBV9
J gene: TRBJ1-2

CDR3 protein: CASRAGTSGRDTQYF
V gene: TRBV3-1/TRBV3-2
J gene: TRBJ2-3

CDR3 protein: CASSQGTEAFF
V gene: TRBV19
J gene: TRBJ1-1